This TCR beta chain came from a study of OX40 agonist ivuxolimab in advanced cancers. Broader study findings: Clones of CD4+ and CD8+ blood T cells grew by week 6 at doses of 0.1 to 3.0 mg/kg. The study found that CD8+ T cells averaged more expanded clones than CD4+.

Per the germline V gene, CDR1 is SGHTA and CDR2 is FQGNSA. The CDR3 is made up of 14 amino acids. V lost 6 bases to trimming and J lost 1 base; unmatched junction nucleotides: 2. Regarding this clone: Its antigen is as yet unknown.

Here immunoSEQ multiplex PCR was the method, and the copy in TCRdb shows in-frame clones only, minus some. Counted here are tens of thousands of clones, 86% occurring once; the ten biggest clones make up 0.88%. Patients had blood sampled at baseline and again on cycle 4 day 1 and cycle 7 day 1. This sample comprised CD4+ or CD8+ T cells sorted from blood, obtained in a trial of the OX40 agonist ivuxolimab. The gene calls are TRBV7-2 and TRBJ2-1; 8 positions match TRBD1. The clonotype originates from an adult with an advanced solid tumor such as melanoma, head and neck, liver or kidney cancer. CDR3 bases: TGTGCCAGCAGACAGGGGGGATCCTACAATGAGCAGTTCTTC. Residues: CASRQGGSYNEQFF. Combining the CDR3 with reference TRBV7-2 and TRBJ2-1 gives the whole variable domain GAGVSQSPSNKVTEKGKDVELRCDPISGHTALYWYRQSLGQGLEFLIYFQGNSAPDKSGLPSDRFSAERTGGSVSTLTIQRTQQEDSAVYLCASRQGGSYNEQFFGPGTRLTVL.